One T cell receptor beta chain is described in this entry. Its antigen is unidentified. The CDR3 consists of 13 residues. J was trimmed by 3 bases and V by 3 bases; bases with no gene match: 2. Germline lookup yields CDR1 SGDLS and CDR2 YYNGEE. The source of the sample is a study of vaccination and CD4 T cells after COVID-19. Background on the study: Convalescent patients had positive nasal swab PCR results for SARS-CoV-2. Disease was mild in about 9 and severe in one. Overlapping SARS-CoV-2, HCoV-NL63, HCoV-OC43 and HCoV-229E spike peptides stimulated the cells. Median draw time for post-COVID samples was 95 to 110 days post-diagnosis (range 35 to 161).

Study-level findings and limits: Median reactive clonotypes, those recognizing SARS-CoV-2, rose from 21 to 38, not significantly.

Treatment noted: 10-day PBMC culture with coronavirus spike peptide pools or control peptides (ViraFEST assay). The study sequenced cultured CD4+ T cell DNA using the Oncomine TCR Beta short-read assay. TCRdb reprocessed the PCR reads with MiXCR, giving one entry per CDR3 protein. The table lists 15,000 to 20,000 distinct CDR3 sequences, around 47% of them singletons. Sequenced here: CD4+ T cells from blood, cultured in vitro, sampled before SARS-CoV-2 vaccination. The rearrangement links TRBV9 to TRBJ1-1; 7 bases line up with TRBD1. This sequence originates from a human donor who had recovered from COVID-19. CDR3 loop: CASSAGQYTEAFF. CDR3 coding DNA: TGTGCCAGCAGCGCGGGACAGTACACTGAAGCTTTCTTT.